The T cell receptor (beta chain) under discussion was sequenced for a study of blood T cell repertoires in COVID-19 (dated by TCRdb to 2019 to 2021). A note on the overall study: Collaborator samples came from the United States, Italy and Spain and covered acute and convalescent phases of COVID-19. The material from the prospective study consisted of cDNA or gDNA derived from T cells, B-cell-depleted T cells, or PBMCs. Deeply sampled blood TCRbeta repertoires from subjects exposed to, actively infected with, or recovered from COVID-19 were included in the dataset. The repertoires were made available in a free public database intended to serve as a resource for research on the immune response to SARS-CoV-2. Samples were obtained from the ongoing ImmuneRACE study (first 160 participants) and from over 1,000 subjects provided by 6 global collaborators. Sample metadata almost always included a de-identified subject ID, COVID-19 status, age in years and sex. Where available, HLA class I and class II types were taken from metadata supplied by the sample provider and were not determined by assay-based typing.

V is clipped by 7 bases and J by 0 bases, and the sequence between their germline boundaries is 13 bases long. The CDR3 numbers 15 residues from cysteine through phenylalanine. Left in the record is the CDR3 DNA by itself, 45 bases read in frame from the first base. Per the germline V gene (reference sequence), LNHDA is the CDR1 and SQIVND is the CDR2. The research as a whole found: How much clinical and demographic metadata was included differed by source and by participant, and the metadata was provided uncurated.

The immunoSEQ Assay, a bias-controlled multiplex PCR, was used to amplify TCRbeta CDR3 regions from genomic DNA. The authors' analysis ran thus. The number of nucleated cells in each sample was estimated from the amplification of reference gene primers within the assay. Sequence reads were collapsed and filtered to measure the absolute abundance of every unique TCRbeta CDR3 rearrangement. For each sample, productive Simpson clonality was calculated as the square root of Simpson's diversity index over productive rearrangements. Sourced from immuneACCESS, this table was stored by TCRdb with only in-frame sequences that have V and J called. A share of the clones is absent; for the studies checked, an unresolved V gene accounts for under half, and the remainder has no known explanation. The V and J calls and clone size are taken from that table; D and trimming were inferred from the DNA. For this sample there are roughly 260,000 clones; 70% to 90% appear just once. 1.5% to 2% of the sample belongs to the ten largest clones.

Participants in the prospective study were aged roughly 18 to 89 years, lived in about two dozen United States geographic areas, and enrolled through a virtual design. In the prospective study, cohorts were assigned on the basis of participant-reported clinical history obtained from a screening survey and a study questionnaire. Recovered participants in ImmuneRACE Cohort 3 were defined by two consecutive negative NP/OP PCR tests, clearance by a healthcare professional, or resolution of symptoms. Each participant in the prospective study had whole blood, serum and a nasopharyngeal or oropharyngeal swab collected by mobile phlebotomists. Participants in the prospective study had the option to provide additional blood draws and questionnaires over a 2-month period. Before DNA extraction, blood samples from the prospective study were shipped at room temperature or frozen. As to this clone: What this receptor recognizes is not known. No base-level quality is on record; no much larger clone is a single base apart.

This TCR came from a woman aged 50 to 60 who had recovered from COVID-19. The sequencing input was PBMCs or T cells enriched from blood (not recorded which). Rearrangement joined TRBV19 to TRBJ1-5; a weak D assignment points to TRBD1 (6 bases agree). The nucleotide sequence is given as TGTGCCAGTACTAACTACAGGGATAGCAATCAGCCCCAGCATTTT. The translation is CASTNYRDSNQPQHF.